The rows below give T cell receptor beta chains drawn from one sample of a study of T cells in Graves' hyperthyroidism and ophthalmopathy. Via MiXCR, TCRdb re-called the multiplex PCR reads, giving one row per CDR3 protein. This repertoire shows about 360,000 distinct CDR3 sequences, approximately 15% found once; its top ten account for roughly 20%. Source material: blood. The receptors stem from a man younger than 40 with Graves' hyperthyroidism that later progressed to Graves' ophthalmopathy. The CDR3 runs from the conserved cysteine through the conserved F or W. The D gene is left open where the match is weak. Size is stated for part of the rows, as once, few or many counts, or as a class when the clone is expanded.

cdr3_nt: TGTGCCAGCAGCCGGACTAGCGGGGCCCCATACAATGAGCAGTTCTTC; cdr3_aa: CASSRTSGAPYNEQFF; d_call: TRBD2; clone_size: many; j_call: TRBJ2-1; v_call: TRBV7-2
cdr3_nt: TGTGCCACCAGCAAAAGACAGGGAGGAACCGGGGAGCTGTTTTTT; cdr3_aa: CATSKRQGGTGELFF; d_call: NA; clone_size: few; j_call: TRBJ2-2; v_call: TRBV15
cdr3_nt: TGTGCCAGCAGCGTAGGACAGGCTAACTATGGCTACACCTTC; cdr3_aa: CASSVGQANYGYTF; d_call: NA; clone_size: few; j_call: TRBJ1-2; v_call: TRBV9
cdr3_nt: TGTGCCAGCAGCGAGTCGGGGTCTGGGGCCAACGTCCTGACTTTC; cdr3_aa: CASSESGSGANVLTF; d_call: NA; clone_size: many; j_call: TRBJ2-6; v_call: TRBV9
cdr3_nt: TGTGCCAGCAGCTTATCCAACTCAGGGGTACATCAGCCCCAGCATTTT; cdr3_aa: CASSLSNSGVHQPQHF; d_call: NA; clone_size: NA; j_call: TRBJ1-5; v_call: TRBV7-8
cdr3_nt: TGTGCCAGCAGCGTAGGTAACTATGGCTACACCTTC; cdr3_aa: CASSVGNYGYTF; d_call: NA; clone_size: NA; j_call: TRBJ1-2; v_call: TRBV9
cdr3_nt: TGTGCCACAGGAGGAGGGAAGGTGGCTGGAAACACCATATATTTT; cdr3_aa: CATGGGKVAGNTIYF; d_call: NA; clone_size: NA; j_call: TRBJ1-3; v_call: TRBV2
cdr3_nt: TGTGCCAGCAGAACAGGGGGAGGCTGGTTTGGGGCCAACGTCCTGACTTTC; cdr3_aa: CASRTGGGWFGANVLTF; d_call: TRBD1; clone_size: NA; j_call: TRBJ2-6; v_call: TRBV7-2
cdr3_nt: TGTGCCAGCAGCGCCGGACTAGCGGGGGGGCCAAACACCGGGGAGCTGTTTTTT; cdr3_aa: CASSAGLAGGPNTGELFF; d_call: TRBD2; clone_size: NA; j_call: TRBJ2-2; v_call: TRBV5-8
cdr3_nt: TGTGCCAGCACATTGACCCGCGGCACAGATACGCAGTATTTT; cdr3_aa: CASTLTRGTDTQYF; d_call: NA; clone_size: many; j_call: TRBJ2-3; v_call: TRBV28
cdr3_nt: TGTGCCACCAGTCGCGGGGACGGCCACCAAGAGACCCAGTACTTC; cdr3_aa: CATSRGDGHQETQYF; d_call: NA; clone_size: NA; j_call: TRBJ2-5; v_call: TRBV15
cdr3_nt: TGTGCCAGCAGTGAATCGGGCATTCAACAGCCCCAGCATTTT; cdr3_aa: CASSESGIQQPQHF; d_call: NA; clone_size: many; j_call: TRBJ1-5; v_call: TRBV25-1
cdr3_nt: TGCGCCAGCAGCCAACGAGGGACCCGAAGACGAGGAAATTCACCCCTCCACTTT; cdr3_aa: CASSQRGTRRRGNSPLHF; d_call: NA; clone_size: NA; j_call: TRBJ1-6; v_call: TRBV4-1
cdr3_nt: TGTGCCAGCAGCTTAGTGGGACAGGAGCAGTACTTC; cdr3_aa: CASSLVGQEQYF; d_call: TRBD1; clone_size: many; j_call: TRBJ2-7; v_call: TRBV7-9
cdr3_nt: TGTGCCAGCAGCCCCGGGGCTATATGGAGAGAGACCCAGTACTTC; cdr3_aa: CASSPGAIWRETQYF; d_call: NA; clone_size: few; j_call: TRBJ2-5; v_call: TRBV7-9
cdr3_nt: TGTGCCAGCAGCTTTGCTGGGAAAGAGACCCAGTACTTC; cdr3_aa: CASSFAGKETQYF; d_call: NA; clone_size: NA; j_call: TRBJ2-5; v_call: TRBV7-8
cdr3_nt: TGTGCCACCAGTGGTGGGACACAAGGCAATCAGCCCCAGCATTTT; cdr3_aa: CATSGGTQGNQPQHF; d_call: NA; clone_size: many; j_call: TRBJ1-5; v_call: TRBV24-1
cdr3_nt: TGTGCCAGCACCGCAGACAGGGCTGAAGCTTTCTTT; cdr3_aa: CASTADRAEAFF; d_call: TRBD1; clone_size: NA; j_call: TRBJ1-1; v_call: TRBV6-1
cdr3_nt: TGTGCCAGCAGCCCAGGCGAGGGTACTGGAAACACCATATATTTT; cdr3_aa: CASSPGEGTGNTIYF; d_call: NA; clone_size: NA; j_call: TRBJ1-3; v_call: TRBV3-1
cdr3_nt: TGTGCCAGCAGTTTATCTGGGGGCGTTTATTCACCCCTCCACTTT; cdr3_aa: CASSLSGGVYSPLHF; d_call: NA; clone_size: NA; j_call: TRBJ1-6; v_call: TRBV27
cdr3_nt: TGTGCCAGCAGGGACAGGGGCGGACCCTACGAGCAGTACTTC; cdr3_aa: CASRDRGGPYEQYF; d_call: TRBD1; clone_size: NA; j_call: TRBJ2-7; v_call: TRBV6-1
cdr3_nt: TGTGCCAGTAGTATGGGGACAGGAGTTAAAAACATTCAGTACTTC; cdr3_aa: CASSMGTGVKNIQYF; d_call: TRBD1; clone_size: once; j_call: TRBJ2-4; v_call: TRBV19
cdr3_nt: TGCGCCAGCAGCTCATCTCGGACTTGGACGCTCTACGAGCAGTACTTC; cdr3_aa: CASSSSRTWTLYEQYF; d_call: NA; clone_size: many; j_call: TRBJ2-7; v_call: TRBV5-1
cdr3_nt: TGTGCCAGCAGCTTAGGCGGGGGGCGCTCCTACAATGAGCAGTTCTTC; cdr3_aa: CASSLGGGRSYNEQFF; d_call: TRBD2; clone_size: many; j_call: TRBJ2-1; v_call: TRBV11-3
cdr3_nt: TGTGCCAGTGGGACTAGCGGGGGACCTTCCTACAATGAGCAGTTCTTC; cdr3_aa: CASGTSGGPSYNEQFF; d_call: TRBD2; clone_size: many; j_call: TRBJ2-1; v_call: TRBV7-9
cdr3_nt: TGTGCCAGCAGTGAACCCTGGACTAGCGGGGGCCTCAGCTCCTACAATGAGCAGTTCTTC; cdr3_aa: CASSEPWTSGGLSSYNEQFF; d_call: TRBD2; clone_size: many; j_call: TRBJ2-1; v_call: TRBV6-1
cdr3_nt: TGTGCCAGCAGTTACTCAAGGAGCTCCTATAATTCACCCCTCCACTTT; cdr3_aa: CASSYSRSSYNSPLHF; d_call: NA; clone_size: NA; j_call: TRBJ1-6; v_call: TRBV6-5
cdr3_nt: TGTGCCAGCAGCCCCTTGGTAGCGGGGCGCACAGATACGCAGTATTTT; cdr3_aa: CASSPLVAGRTDTQYF; d_call: TRBD2; clone_size: many; j_call: TRBJ2-3; v_call: TRBV7-9
cdr3_nt: TGCAGCTCGGCGGACGGCCTCGATGGCTACACCTTC; cdr3_aa: CSSADGLDGYTF; d_call: NA; clone_size: many; j_call: TRBJ1-2; v_call: TRBV29-1
cdr3_nt: TGTGCCAGCAGCTTAACCCGACAGAGGCGGAACACTGAAGCTTTCTTT; cdr3_aa: CASSLTRQRRNTEAFF; d_call: NA; clone_size: many; j_call: TRBJ1-1; v_call: TRBV7-3
cdr3_nt: TGTGCCAGCAGTCCAGTCCATAGCTCCTACGAGCAGTACTTC; cdr3_aa: CASSPVHSSYEQYF; d_call: NA; clone_size: many; j_call: TRBJ2-7; v_call: TRBV12-3/TRBV12-4
cdr3_nt: TGTGCCAGCTCACCCTCGGCAAGGGGGCTCACTGAAGCTTTCTTT; cdr3_aa: CASSPSARGLTEAFF; d_call: TRBD1; clone_size: few; j_call: TRBJ1-1; v_call: TRBV18
cdr3_nt: TGTGCCAGCAGCACGCAGGGTCGGAGCCAAGAGACCCAGTACTTC; cdr3_aa: CASSTQGRSQETQYF; d_call: NA; clone_size: many; j_call: TRBJ2-5; v_call: TRBV6-1
cdr3_nt: TGTGCCAGCAGTTTAGTGGCAGGAATTAGCACAGATACGCAGTATTTT; cdr3_aa: CASSLVAGISTDTQYF; d_call: NA; clone_size: many; j_call: TRBJ2-3; v_call: TRBV27
cdr3_nt: TGTGCCAGCAGCTTAGTCGTCAGGGAAAGAGGGCGCCCTTACAATGAGCAGTTCTTC; cdr3_aa: CASSLVVRERGRPYNEQFF; d_call: NA; clone_size: many; j_call: TRBJ2-1; v_call: TRBV7-4
cdr3_nt: TGTGCCAGCAGTTTCGGGGGGGCGGGAACCGGGGAGCTGTTTTTT; cdr3_aa: CASSFGGAGTGELFF; d_call: TRBD2; clone_size: NA; j_call: TRBJ2-2; v_call: TRBV12-3/TRBV12-4
cdr3_nt: TGTGCCAGCAGCCCCGGTCTAGCGGGGGGATCTAGCACAGATACGCAGTATTTT; cdr3_aa: CASSPGLAGGSSTDTQYF; d_call: TRBD2; clone_size: NA; j_call: TRBJ2-3; v_call: TRBV13
cdr3_nt: TGTGCCAGCAGTTTAACCCGCACTGAAGCTTTCTTT; cdr3_aa: CASSLTRTEAFF; d_call: NA; clone_size: many; j_call: TRBJ1-1; v_call: TRBV12-3/TRBV12-4
cdr3_nt: TGTGCCAGCAGTCCTAGACTAGTCCCAGATACGCAGTATTTT; cdr3_aa: CASSPRLVPDTQYF; d_call: NA; clone_size: many; j_call: TRBJ2-3; v_call: TRBV27
cdr3_nt: TGTGCCATCAGGAGAGGACAGGGCACAGATACGCAGTATTTT; cdr3_aa: CAIRRGQGTDTQYF; d_call: TRBD1; clone_size: NA; j_call: TRBJ2-3; v_call: TRBV10-3
cdr3_nt: TGTGCCAGCAGTGTCAGCGGGGGAGTGTACCAAGAGACCCAGTACTTC; cdr3_aa: CASSVSGGVYQETQYF; d_call: TRBD2; clone_size: NA; j_call: TRBJ2-5; v_call: TRBV28
cdr3_nt: TGTGCCAGCAGCACCGGGACTAGCGGGGCATCCAAAAACATTCAGTACTTC; cdr3_aa: CASSTGTSGASKNIQYF; d_call: TRBD2; clone_size: NA; j_call: TRBJ2-4; v_call: TRBV7-2
cdr3_nt: TGTGCCAGCAGCGCGGCCTATGGCTACACCTTC; cdr3_aa: CASSAAYGYTF; d_call: NA; clone_size: many; j_call: TRBJ1-2; v_call: TRBV7-2
cdr3_nt: TGTGCCAGCACCACGGGACTAGCGGGACCCTCTGGGGCCAACGTCCTGACTTTC; cdr3_aa: CASTTGLAGPSGANVLTF; d_call: TRBD2; clone_size: few; j_call: TRBJ2-6; v_call: TRBV6-1
cdr3_nt: TGTGCCACCAGCAGGGAATTCACAGATACGCAGTATTTT; cdr3_aa: CATSREFTDTQYF; d_call: NA; clone_size: NA; j_call: TRBJ2-3; v_call: TRBV15
cdr3_nt: TGTGCCAGCAGCCCCCTCGCAGCGGGGGGGCCGGATACGCAGTATTTT; cdr3_aa: CASSPLAAGGPDTQYF; d_call: TRBD2; clone_size: many; j_call: TRBJ2-3; v_call: TRBV11-2
cdr3_nt: TGCGCCAGCAGCCAAGGGGACCAATTGGGCTATGGCTACACCTTC; cdr3_aa: CASSQGDQLGYGYTF; d_call: NA; clone_size: few; j_call: TRBJ1-2; v_call: TRBV4-1
cdr3_nt: TGTGCCAGCAGTTTTGGGTACTACAATGAGCAGTTCTTC; cdr3_aa: CASSFGYYNEQFF; d_call: NA; clone_size: few; j_call: TRBJ2-1; v_call: TRBV27
cdr3_nt: TGTGCCTGGGCCCCGGGACAGCTAAACACTGAAGCTTTCTTT; cdr3_aa: CAWAPGQLNTEAFF; d_call: TRBD1; clone_size: NA; j_call: TRBJ1-1; v_call: TRBV30
cdr3_nt: TGTGCCTGGGCTAATAGCGGGGGAACCCAGTACTTC; cdr3_aa: CAWANSGGTQYF; d_call: TRBD2; clone_size: many; j_call: TRBJ2-5; v_call: TRBV30
cdr3_nt: TGTGCCAGCAAGCGACAGGGGTACACTGAAGCTTTCTTT; cdr3_aa: CASKRQGYTEAFF; d_call: TRBD1; clone_size: many; j_call: TRBJ1-1; v_call: TRBV7-2
cdr3_nt: TGCAGTGCTAGTGCCGGGACTAGCGGGGGAAACTCCTACGAGCAGTACTTC; cdr3_aa: CSASAGTSGGNSYEQYF; d_call: TRBD2; clone_size: few; j_call: TRBJ2-7; v_call: TRBV20-1
cdr3_nt: TGTGCCTGGAGTGGGACAGGGAATTCACCCCTCCACTTT; cdr3_aa: CAWSGTGNSPLHF; d_call: TRBD1; clone_size: few; j_call: TRBJ1-6; v_call: TRBV30